A single sample gave rise to the 21 T cell receptor beta chains below, sequenced in a study of blood T cell repertoires in COVID-19. Method: immunoSEQ multiplex PCR; TCRdb's copy keeps in-frame clones and lacks some. Of tens of thousands of clones in the sample, about 83% were seen once. The sequenced sample consisted of peripheral blood. These receptors came from a woman in her seventies with acute or convalescent COVID-19.

This clone showed up just once. The rearrangement uses TRBV19 and TRBJ2-1; the D is unclear. V was clipped by 7 bases and J by 6 bases, with 13 bases between them. Germline assignment: CDR1 LNHDA and CDR2 SQIVND (reference sequence). This CDR3 region has 13 residues. In DNA, the CDR3 is TGTGCCAGTAAAACAGCCGACCTCAATGAGCAGTTCTTC. It encodes CASKTADLNEQFF. Based on the CDR3 plus reference TRBV19 and TRBJ2-1, the full variable domain is DGGITQSPKYLFRKEGQNVTLSCEQNLNHDAMYWYRQDPGQGLRLIYYSQIVNDFQKGDIAEGYSVSREKKESFPLTVTSAQKNPTAFYLCASKTADLNEQFFGPGTRLTVL.

The V call is TRBV6-5, the J call TRBJ1-5; TRBD1 is a possible D gene (6 bases). The CDR3 loop spans 16 amino acids. Trimming shortened V by 0 bases and J by 4 bases, and 13 bases separated the two germline ends. Looked up from germline, CDR1 is MNHEY and CDR2 is SVGAGI. Here the CDR3 DNA reads TGTGCCAGCAGTTACTCGGGCGTAACAGGGAATCAGCCCCAGCATTTT. Amino acids: CASSYSGVTGNQPQHF.

V and J are TRBV7-9 and TRBJ1-2; D unclear. Germline CDR1 and CDR2: SEHNR and FQNEAQ (reference sequence). This CDR3 comprises 14 residues. V was clipped by 3 bases and J by 3 bases, with 11 bases between them. The CDR3 DNA reads TGTGCCAGCAGCTTTCAAAACAGAGACTATGGCTACACCTTC. It encodes CASSFQNRDYGYTF. Filled out from reference TRBV7-9 and TRBJ1-2, the complete variable domain reads DTGVSQNPRHKITKRGQNVTFRCDPISEHNRLYWYRQTLGQGPEFLTYFQNEAQLEKSRLLSDRFSAERPKGSFSTLEIQRTEQGDSAMYLCASSFQNRDYGYTFGSGTRLTVV.

This clone was counted between two and nine times. The chain recombines TRBV6-5 with TRBJ1-5; D is unclear. Germline V CDR1 and CDR2: MNHEY, SVGAGI. The germline V and J ends were trimmed by 3 bases and 0 bases, with 12 bases remaining between them. The CDR3 is 16 amino acids. This CDR3 is CASSYGRPYSNQPQHF. The CDR3 coding sequence is TGTGCCAGCAGTTATGGGAGACCATATAGCAATCAGCCCCAGCATTTT.

The V call is TRBV24-1, the J call TRBJ2-3; D uncertain. The CDR3 is 15 residues long. Germline CDR1 is KGHDR and CDR2 is SFDVKD. V was cut by 4 bases and J by 2 bases, with 12 bases left in between. The chain's CDR3 is CATSDTITYTDTQYF. DNA for the CDR3: TGTGCCACCAGTGACACTATTACTTACACAGATACGCAGTATTTT.

This clone was counted only a few times. The rearrangement uses TRBV9 and TRBJ2-3; 8 positions agree with TRBD2. This CDR3 has 16 amino acids. From germline, CDR1 is SGDLS and CDR2 YYNGEE. V was pared by 3 bases and J by 4 bases, with 10 bases of the junction left unmatched. CDR3 nucleotide sequence: TGTGCCAGCAGCGGCTTTAGGACTAGCTCTGCAGATACGCAGTATTTT. As protein: CASSGFRTSSADTQYF.

In DNA form, the CDR3 reads TGTGCCAGCAGCCCCGGGGGACAGGGGGAGGGTGAAAAACTGTTTTTT. This translates into CASSPGGQGEGEKLFF. The chain carries TRBV5-4 and TRBJ1-4; TRBD1 agrees at 11 bases. The CDR3 sequence is 16 residues long. After removal of 4 bases from V and 7 bases from J, the junction contained 9 bases not matched to a gene. The germline V gene encodes CDR1 SGHNT and CDR2 YYREEE (reference sequence).

V is TRBV5-1 and J is TRBJ2-3, with TRBD2 matching 11 bases. There are 15 residues in the CDR3. V was clipped by 3 bases and J by 6 bases; unmatched bases: 6. Germline V gives CDR1 SGHRS, CDR2 YFSETQ. The CDR3, as DNA: TGCGCCAGCAGCTCGATAGCGGGGGGGGCGGATACGCAGTATTTT. This sequence encodes CASSSIAGGADTQYF.

In this sample, this clone turned up once. The chain employs TRBV24-1 and TRBJ2-5; tentative D call: TRBD1 (5 bases). V was trimmed by 11 bases and J by 5 bases, leaving 17 bases between them. The germline V gene encodes CDR1 KGHDR and CDR2 SFDVKD. The CDR3 totals 13 residues. The CDR3 DNA is TGTGCCAGTATGTCAGGGTATGACGAGACCCAGTACTTC. It yields the protein CASMSGYDETQYF.

V is TRBV6-1 and J is TRBJ2-7, with 7 nucleotides matching TRBD2. Germline loops: CDR1 MNHNS, CDR2 SASEGT. The CDR3 has 13 amino acids. V was clipped by 2 bases and J by 6 bases; unmatched bases: 4. The chain's CDR3 is CASSEMGRVEQYV. The CDR3 region has the DNA TGTGCCAGCAGTGAAATGGGGAGGGTCGAGCAGTACGTC.

The chain uses TRBV10-3 and TRBJ2-1; TRBD2 matches 8 bases. Germline values: CDR1 ENHRY, CDR2 SYGVKD. After removal of 7 bases from V and 5 bases from J, the junction contained 10 bases not matched to a gene. CDR3 length: 15 residues. CDR3 DNA sequence: TGTGCCATCAATAGGGCGGGGGGTCCCGACAATGAGCAGTTCTTC. It encodes CAINRAGGPDNEQFF.

The chain has TRBV6-5 and TRBJ2-7; TRBD2 aligns across 8 bases. Trimming cost V 9 bases and J 0 bases; bases outside gene matches: 7. The CDR3 covers 14 residues. Per germline, CDR1 MNHEY and CDR2 SVGAGI. CDR3 sequence (DNA): TGTGCCAGTTCTCGCGGGGGGAACTCCTACGAGCAGTACGTC. Translating gives CASSRGGNSYEQYV.

The chain couples TRBV6-2 or TRBV6-3 to TRBJ1-1; D gene unclear. Germline V gene data show CDR1 as MNHEY and CDR2 as SVGEGT. The CDR3 runs 15 residues. With 0 bases removed from V and 0 bases from J, the gap between germline ends came to 8 bases. The CDR3 is CASSYSPGMNTEAFF. CDR3 coding DNA: TGTGCCAGCAGTTACTCTCCAGGAATGAACACTGAAGCTTTCTTT.

The chain has TRBV3-1 (or the pseudogene TRBV3-2) and TRBJ2-3; D gene ambiguous. The V end lost 4 bases, the J end lost 2 bases, and 13 bases lay between the germline ends. The CDR3 has 15 amino acids. Germline CDR1 and CDR2: LGHDT and YNNKEL (reference sequence). The DNA of the CDR3 is TGTGCCAGCAGCCCATGGTCAATAGACACAGATACGCAGTATTTT. This gives the protein CASSPWSIDTDTQYF.

This rearrangement joins TRBV19 to TRBJ2-3; maybe TRBD1 (6 bases). V was pared by 4 bases and J by 4 bases, with 12 bases between. Germline V gives CDR1 LNHDA, CDR2 SQIVND (reference sequence). The CDR3 is 14 residues long. The CDR3 DNA reads as TGTGCCAGTAGTACCCCAGGGGCAGCAGATACGCAGTATTTT. This translates into CASSTPGAADTQYF.

V gene TRBV20-1 combines with J gene TRBJ2-5, with D unclear. The CDR3 has 11 residues. Germline assignment: CDR1 DFQATT and CDR2 SNEGSKA (reference sequence). V lost 7 bases to trimming and J lost 5 bases, with 11 bases between them. DNA for the CDR3: TGCAGTGTTCTCAGCGCCGAGACCCAGTACTTC. This gives the protein CSVLSAETQYF.

The chain joins TRBV28 to TRBJ1-2, with TRBD1 identical over 8 bases. The V and J ends lost 5 bases and 3 bases, in that order; junction bases with no gene match: 5. Germline V CDR1 and CDR2: MDHEN, SYDVKM. The CDR3 spans 14 residues. The CDR3 region is CASSPRGRDYGYTF. CDR3 bases: TGTGCCAGCAGTCCCAGGGGGCGCGACTATGGCTACACCTTC.

This chain joins TRBV27 and TRBJ1-3, with D possibly being TRBD1 (6 bases). The CDR3 is 14 amino acids. Germline assignment: CDR1 MNHEY and CDR2 SMNVEV (reference sequence). Trimming took 3 bases from V and 7 from J, leaving 13 bases between them. The CDR3 coding sequence is TGTGCCAGCAGTTTTGTCAGGGGCGCCAACACCATATATTTT. It specifies CASSFVRGANTIYF.

This sequence joins TRBV24-1 and TRBJ1-5; D is undetermined. Trimming stripped 9 bases from V and 2 bases from J, with 10 bases between. Germline lookup yields CDR1 KGHDR and CDR2 SFDVKD. The CDR3 contains 13 residues. CDR3 sequence: CATPRGGNQPQHF. CDR3 sequence (DNA): TGTGCCACCCCACGGGGAGGCAATCAGCCCCAGCATTTT.

V and J are TRBV7-9 and TRBJ1-6, with 7 bases matching TRBD1. CDR1 is SEHNR, CDR2 FQNEAQ, per germline (reference sequence). CDR3 size: 16 residues. J was trimmed by 3 bases and V by 5 bases; bases with no gene match: 7. The CDR3 nucleotides are TGTGCCAGCAGCGAATCGACAGGGTTCTATAATTCACCCCTCCACTTT. This encodes CASSESTGFYNSPLHF.

This rearrangement joins TRBV5-6 to TRBJ1-1; 11 nucleotides agree with TRBD1. Trimming at V came to 4 bases and at J to 5 bases, leaving 1 base not matched to a gene. Germline values: CDR1 SGHDT, CDR2 YYEEEE. The CDR3 sequence is 13 residues long. This chain's CDR3 is CASSGDRGTEAFF. The CDR3 DNA follows: TGTGCCAGCAGCGGGGACAGGGGGACTGAAGCTTTCTTT.